Listed below are T cell receptor beta chains from one sample, sequenced in a study of cytomegalovirus exposure and HLA in healthy donors. The assay was immunoSEQ multiplex PCR, and TCRdb's table has in-frame clones only and misses some. The sample carries approximately 150,000 clones, around two thirds recorded once. Sequencing was performed on PBMCs. All receptors derive from a male donor in good health and CMV-seronegative. The CDR3 runs from the conserved cysteine through the conserved F or W. The D gene is left open where the match is weak. Expanded clones get a size class; other rows say once, few or many, or leave the size out.

TRBV28	TRBJ1-1	.	.	TGTGCCAGCGCCACCCCGGCTCGGGGGGCTGAAGCTTTCTTT	CASATPARGAEAFF
TRBV28	TRBJ2-7	.	.	TGTGCCAGCAGTGTTCCAGCCTACGAGCAGTACTTC	CASSVPAYEQYF
TRBV30	TRBJ1-2	.	TRBD1	TGTGCCTCCAACCGCCGGGACAGGGAAGACTACACCTTC	CASNRRDREDYTF
TRBV5-1	TRBJ2-1	.	.	TGCGCCAGCAGCTCCCGGGAGCAGAATGAGCAGTTCTTC	CASSSREQNEQFF
TRBV5-4	TRBJ1-1	.	.	TGTGCCAGCAGCCTAACAGGGATCTCCACTGAAGCTTTCTTT	CASSLTGISTEAFF
TRBV2	TRBJ2-3	once	TRBD1	TGTGCCAGCAGCCCACAGGGGGGATTATCAGATACGCAGTATTTT	CASSPQGGLSDTQYF
TRBV27	TRBJ2-3	few	.	TGTGCCAGCAGTTTCCCTGGCACAGATACGCAGTATTTT	CASSFPGTDTQYF
TRBV19	TRBJ2-1	.	.	TGTGCCAGTAGTATAGGGCAGGGTATGGTCTATGAGCAGTTCTTC	CASSIGQGMVYEQFF
TRBV9	TRBJ2-2	.	.	TGTGCCAGCAGCGGCCCCGGGGAGGTCACCGGGGAGCTGTTTTTT	CASSGPGEVTGELFF
TRBV5-1	TRBJ2-1	few	TRBD1	TGCGCCAGCAGCTTGGGACAGGGGGCAGCCTACAATGAGCAGTTCTTC	CASSLGQGAAYNEQFF
TRBV19	TRBJ1-6	.	TRBD1	TGTGCCAGTAGGGAGACAGGGGGCTTTTCACCCCTCCACTTT	CASRETGGFSPLHF
TRBV5-1	TRBJ1-6	few	.	TGCGCCAGCAGCTTGGGCAGGGAGGGAGGTAATTCACCCCTCCACTTT	CASSLGREGGNSPLHF
TRBV30	TRBJ1-1	.	.	TGTGCCTGGATGGGTCGGAGGTTCCGAACTGAAGCTTTCTTT	CAWMGRRFRTEAFF
TRBV13	TRBJ2-1	.	TRBD1	TGTGCCAGCAGTCCGGCTACAGGGGGCCAGCGAGGGAATGAGCAGTTCTTC	CASSPATGGQRGNEQFF
TRBV11-2	TRBJ2-7	.	.	TGTGCCAGCAATCTCTTTTCCTACGAGCAGTACTTC	CASNLFSYEQYF
TRBV5-1	TRBJ2-2	.	.	TGCGCCAGCAGCTTGATCGGGCGGGGTGACACCGGGGAGCTGTTTTTT	CASSLIGRGDTGELFF